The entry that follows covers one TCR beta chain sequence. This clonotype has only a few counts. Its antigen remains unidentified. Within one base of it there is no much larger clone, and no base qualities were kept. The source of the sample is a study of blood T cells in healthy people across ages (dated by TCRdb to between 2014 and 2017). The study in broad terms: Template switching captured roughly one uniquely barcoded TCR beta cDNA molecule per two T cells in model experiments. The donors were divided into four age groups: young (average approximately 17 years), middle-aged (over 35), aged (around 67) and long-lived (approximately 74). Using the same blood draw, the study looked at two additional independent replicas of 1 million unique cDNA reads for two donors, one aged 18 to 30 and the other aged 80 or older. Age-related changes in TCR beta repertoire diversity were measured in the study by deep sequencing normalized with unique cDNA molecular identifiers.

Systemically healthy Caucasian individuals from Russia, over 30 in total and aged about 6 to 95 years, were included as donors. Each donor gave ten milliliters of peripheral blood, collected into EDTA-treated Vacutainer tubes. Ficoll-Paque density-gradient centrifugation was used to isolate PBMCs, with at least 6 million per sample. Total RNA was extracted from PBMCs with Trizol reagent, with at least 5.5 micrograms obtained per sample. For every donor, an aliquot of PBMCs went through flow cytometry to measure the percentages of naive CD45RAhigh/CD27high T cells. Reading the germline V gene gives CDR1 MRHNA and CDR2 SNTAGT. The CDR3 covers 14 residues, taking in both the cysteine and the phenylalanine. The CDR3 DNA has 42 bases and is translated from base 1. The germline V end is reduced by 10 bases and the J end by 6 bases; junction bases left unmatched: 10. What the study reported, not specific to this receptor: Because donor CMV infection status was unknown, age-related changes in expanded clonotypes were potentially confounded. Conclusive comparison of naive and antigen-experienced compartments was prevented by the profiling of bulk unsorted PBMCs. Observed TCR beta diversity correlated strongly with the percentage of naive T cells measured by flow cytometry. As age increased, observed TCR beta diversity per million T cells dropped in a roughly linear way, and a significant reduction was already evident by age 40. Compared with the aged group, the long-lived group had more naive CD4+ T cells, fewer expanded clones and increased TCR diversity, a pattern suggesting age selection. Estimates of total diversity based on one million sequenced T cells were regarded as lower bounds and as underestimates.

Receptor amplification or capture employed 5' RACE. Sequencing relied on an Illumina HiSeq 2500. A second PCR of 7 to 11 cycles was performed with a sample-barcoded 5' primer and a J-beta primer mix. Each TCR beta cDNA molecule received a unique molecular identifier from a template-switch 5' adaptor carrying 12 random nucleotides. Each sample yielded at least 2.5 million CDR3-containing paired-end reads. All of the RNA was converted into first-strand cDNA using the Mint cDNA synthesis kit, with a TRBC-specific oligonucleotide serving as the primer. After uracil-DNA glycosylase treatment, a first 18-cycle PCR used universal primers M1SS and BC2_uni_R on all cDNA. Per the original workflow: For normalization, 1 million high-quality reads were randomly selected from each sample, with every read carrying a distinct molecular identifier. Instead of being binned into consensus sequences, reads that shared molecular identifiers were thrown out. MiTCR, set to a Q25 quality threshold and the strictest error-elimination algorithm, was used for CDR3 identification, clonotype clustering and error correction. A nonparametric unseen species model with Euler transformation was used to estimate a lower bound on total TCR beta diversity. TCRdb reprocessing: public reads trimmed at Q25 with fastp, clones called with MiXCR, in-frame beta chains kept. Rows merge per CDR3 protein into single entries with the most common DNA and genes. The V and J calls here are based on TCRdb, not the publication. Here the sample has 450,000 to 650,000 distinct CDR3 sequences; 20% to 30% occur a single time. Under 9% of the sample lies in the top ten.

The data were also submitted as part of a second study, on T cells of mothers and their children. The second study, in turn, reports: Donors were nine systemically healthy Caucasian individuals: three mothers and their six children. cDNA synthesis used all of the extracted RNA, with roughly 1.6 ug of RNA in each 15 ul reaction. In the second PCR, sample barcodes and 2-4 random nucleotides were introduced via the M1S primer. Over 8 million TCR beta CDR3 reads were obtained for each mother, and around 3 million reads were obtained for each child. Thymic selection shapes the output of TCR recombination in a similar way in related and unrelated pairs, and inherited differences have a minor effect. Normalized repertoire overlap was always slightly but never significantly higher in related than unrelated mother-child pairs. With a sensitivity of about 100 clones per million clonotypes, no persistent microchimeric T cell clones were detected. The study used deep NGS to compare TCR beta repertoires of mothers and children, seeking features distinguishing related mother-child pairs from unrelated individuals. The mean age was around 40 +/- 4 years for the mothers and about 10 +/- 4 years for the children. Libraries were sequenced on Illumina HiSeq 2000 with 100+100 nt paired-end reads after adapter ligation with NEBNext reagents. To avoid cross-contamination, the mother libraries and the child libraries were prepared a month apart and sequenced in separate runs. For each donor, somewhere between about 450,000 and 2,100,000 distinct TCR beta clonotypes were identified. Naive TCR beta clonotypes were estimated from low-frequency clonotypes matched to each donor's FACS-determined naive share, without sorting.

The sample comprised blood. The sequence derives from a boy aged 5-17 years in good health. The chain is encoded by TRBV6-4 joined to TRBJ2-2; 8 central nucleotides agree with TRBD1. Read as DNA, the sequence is TGTGCCACCTCACCCGGGACAGGCGCCGGGGAGCTGTTTTTT. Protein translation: CATSPGTGAGELFF.